The next 30 T cell receptor beta chains were all read from a single sample in a study of control samples from healthy donors and cancer patients. Assay: immunoSEQ multiplex PCR; the TCRdb copy retains only in-frame clones and omits some. The repertoire holds 120,000 or so clones, with roughly nine tenths as singletons. The source material was blood. These receptors originate from a woman in her late teens or twenties in good health.

V is TRBV4-3 and J is TRBJ2-5; 10 bases line up with TRBD2. V gave up 2 bases and J gave up 5 bases; unmatched junction bases: 11. Germline V gives CDR1 LGHNA, CDR2 YSLEER. The CDR3 contains 17 residues. Here the CDR3 reads CASSQSYPSGSLETQYF. The CDR3 DNA reads TGCGCCAGCAGCCAATCCTACCCTAGCGGGAGTTTGGAGACCCAGTACTTC.

The chain recombines TRBV5-6 with TRBJ1-5, with D unclear. Trimming left V 4 bases short and J 7 bases short, with 12 bases between. Germline V lookup: CDR1 SGHDT, CDR2 YYEEEE. The CDR3 has 13 amino acids. CDR3 coding DNA: TGTGCCAGCAGCCTTGGGAGAGGACAGCCCCAGCATTTT. Translation gives CASSLGRGQPQHF.

The sample holds a few counts of this clone. The gene calls are TRBV7-9 and TRBJ1-2; 7 nucleotides line up with TRBD1. Germline CDR1 reads SEHNR; CDR2 reads FQNEAQ (reference sequence). Trimming removed 5 bases from V and 10 bases from J; junction bases left unmatched: 10. The CDR3 has 13 residues. CDR3: CASSLRGQEIYTF. Here the CDR3 DNA reads TGTGCCAGCAGCCTAAGAGGACAGGAGATCTACACCTTC.

V gene TRBV19 combines with J gene TRBJ1-4; TRBD1 matches at 11 bases. V was pared by 6 bases and J by 1 base, with 4 bases of the junction left unmatched. The CDR3 sequence is 16 residues long. Germline CDR1 and CDR2: LNHDA and SQIVND (reference sequence). The CDR3 protein is CASSRTGGRTNEKLFF. In DNA form, the CDR3 reads TGTGCCAGTAGCAGGACAGGGGGCAGAACTAATGAAAAACTGTTTTTT.

This clone has only one observation. V usage is TRBV5-4 and J usage is TRBJ2-5; 8 bases agree with TRBD2. Losses at the gene ends were 0 bases for V and 4 bases for J; bases not matched to a gene: 5. Germline assignment: CDR1 SGHNT and CDR2 YYREEE (reference sequence). CDR3 length: 15 amino acids. CDR3: CASSLDPRGGETQYF. Written as DNA, the CDR3 is TGTGCCAGCAGCTTGGACCCCCGGGGGGGAGAGACCCAGTACTTC.

This chain uses TRBV9 with TRBJ2-5; D tentatively fits TRBD1 or TRBD2 (6 bases each). The CDR3 runs 18 residues. Trimming cost V 4 bases and J 1 base, with 23 bases left between them. The germline gives CDR1 SGDLS, CDR2 YYNGEE. In nucleotides, the CDR3 is TGTGCCAGCAGCTTAAGAGGGGGGAGGACGGGTGTCCAAGAGACCCAGTACTTC. Residues: CASSLRGGRTGVQETQYF.

This clone was observed a handful of times. The chain recombines TRBV19 with TRBJ1-2; 8 bases line up with TRBD1. CDR1 and CDR2 from the germline V gene are LNHDA and SQIVND (reference sequence). The V segment lost 7 bases and the J segment 1 base; nucleotides outside the gene matches: 8. The CDR3 runs to 15 residues. The CDR3 is CASKSTGAINYGYTF. In DNA, the CDR3 is TGTGCCAGTAAATCGACAGGGGCGATTAACTATGGCTACACCTTC.

This chain connects TRBV5-6 to TRBJ2-7; D not resolved. V was clipped by 0 bases and J by 5 bases, with 24 bases between them. The CDR3 is 18 amino acids. From germline, CDR1 is SGHDT and CDR2 YYEEEE. The DNA of the CDR3 is TGTGCCAGCAGCTTGGGGAGTTTGGGTAGTCCTGGTCCGCACGAGCAGTACTTC. This sequence encodes CASSLGSLGSPGPHEQYF.

This clone has only one observation. V usage is TRBV5-1 and J usage is TRBJ2-3; perhaps D is TRBD1 or TRBD2 (5 bases each). The CDR3 loop spans 14 amino acids. The germline gives CDR1 SGHRS, CDR2 YFSETQ. Trimming shortened V by 0 bases and J by 3 bases, and 8 bases separated the two germline ends. The CDR3 nucleotides read TGCGCCAGCAGCTTGGGAGGGGCTACAGATACGCAGTATTTT. Translating it yields CASSLGGATDTQYF.

The CDR3 nucleotides are TGTGCCAGCAGCGCACAAGACACAGGGACTTCAGAGACCCAGTACTTC. It encodes CASSAQDTGTSETQYF. The gene calls are TRBV9 and TRBJ2-5; D is perhaps TRBD1 or TRBD2 (6 bases each). With 3 bases removed from V and 4 bases from J, the gap between germline ends came to 19 bases. The CDR3 covers 16 residues. Looked up from germline, CDR1 is SGDLS and CDR2 is YYNGEE.

This clone was counted between two and nine times. The chain has TRBV4-3 and TRBJ1-1; TRBD1 aligns across 7 bases. Germline V gene lookup returns CDR1 LGHNA and CDR2 YSLEER. The V segment lost 0 bases and the J segment 5 bases; nucleotides outside the gene matches: 0. The CDR3 consists of 13 residues. The DNA of the CDR3 is TGCGCCAGCAGCCAAGAGGGACAGACTGAAGCTTTCTTT. As protein: CASSQEGQTEAFF.

V and J are TRBV14 and TRBJ2-5; a possible D gene is TRBD1 (5 bases). Germline CDR1 is SGHDN and CDR2 is FVKESK. Trimming cost V 0 bases and J 1 base, with 12 bases left between them. CDR3 size: 16 residues. In nucleotides, the CDR3 is TGTGCCAGCAGCCAAGACCCGACAGCGACCCAAGAGACCCAGTACTTC. Residues: CASSQDPTATQETQYF.

This sequence joins TRBV28 and TRBJ2-5, with D possibly being TRBD1 (6 bases). The CDR3 totals 15 residues. V lost 6 bases and J lost 2, with 16 bases in between. Germline CDR1 MDHEN, CDR2 SYDVKM. CDR3 loop: CASSHVRGKQETQYF. The CDR3 nucleotides are TGTGCCAGCAGCCATGTCAGGGGCAAACAAGAGACCCAGTACTTC. Complete variable domain (other parts from reference TRBV28 and TRBJ2-5): DVKVTQSSRYLVKRTGEKVFLECVQDMDHENMFWYRQDPGLGLRLIYFSYDVKMKEKGDIPEGYSVSREKKERFSLILESASTNQTSMYLCASSHVRGKQETQYFGPGTRLLVL.

The chain combines TRBV27 with TRBJ2-1, with D unresolved. CDR3 size: 14 residues. Trimming removed 5 bases at V and 5 bases at J, with 13 bases between. Germline CDR1 MNHEY, CDR2 SMNVEV (reference sequence). This chain's CDR3 is CASSPADRDNEQFF. In nucleotides, the CDR3 is TGTGCCAGCAGTCCCGCGGACCGGGACAATGAGCAGTTCTTC.

V and J are TRBV5-5 and TRBJ1-3, with D uncertain. CDR3 length: 17 residues. Germline CDR1 reads SGHKS; CDR2 reads YYEKEE (reference sequence). V lost 2 bases, J lost 0 bases, and 15 bases lay in between. The CDR3 DNA sequence: TGTGCCAGCAGCTTTCCAGCTGGGGTACTCTCTGGAAACACCATATATTTT. This encodes CASSFPAGVLSGNTIYF.

For the CDR3, the DNA is TGTGCCAGCAGTGCAGACTTGAACACTGAAGCTTTCTTT. Protein: CASSADLNTEAFF. The chain recombines TRBV2 with TRBJ1-1; no clear D gene. The V end was cut by 4 bases, the J end by 0 bases, with 6 bases between. Germline lookup yields CDR1 SNHLY and CDR2 FYNNEI. The CDR3 consists of 13 residues.

This chain connects TRBV19 to TRBJ2-6; 8 nucleotides line up with TRBD2. Germline CDR1 LNHDA, CDR2 SQIVND (reference sequence). The J segment lost 1 base and the V segment lost 4 bases, leaving 3 bases of the junction unmatched. The CDR3 loop spans 16 amino acids. The CDR3 here is CASSTPGGSGANVLTF. DNA of the CDR3: TGTGCCAGTAGTACCCCGGGGGGGTCTGGGGCCAACGTCCTGACTTTC.

The chain employs TRBV6-5 and TRBJ2-2; possibly TRBD1 for D (6 bases). Deletions cut 6 bases from V and 7 bases from J, with 12 bases between. Germline V gene lookup returns CDR1 MNHEY and CDR2 SVGAGI. The CDR3 sequence is 13 residues long. As DNA, the CDR3 is TGTGCCAGCAGCCCCGGGACATTCGGGGAGCTGTTTTTT. Its translation is CASSPGTFGELFF.

The chain couples TRBV7-2 to TRBJ2-1, with D perhaps TRBD1 (6 bases). There are 14 residues in the CDR3. In germline, CDR1 is SGHTA, CDR2 FQGNSA. The V gene lost 0 bases and the J gene lost 6 bases, with 9 bases spanning the gap. CDR3 DNA: TGTGCCAGCAGCTTAGCATGGGGGCCCAATGAGCAGTTCTTC. It translates to CASSLAWGPNEQFF.

CDR3 sequence: CASSLIAGAPDTQYF. In DNA, the CDR3 is TGTGCCAGCAGCTTAATAGCGGGAGCCCCCGATACGCAGTATTTT. This chain links TRBV7-2 with TRBJ2-3; 9 nucleotides match TRBD2. The CDR3 runs 15 residues. J lost 6 bases, V lost 2 bases, and 6 bases had no gene match. The germline V gene encodes CDR1 SGHTA and CDR2 FQGNSA. Full variable domain (missing parts from reference TRBV7-2 and TRBJ2-3): GAGVSQSPSNKVTEKGKDVELRCDPISGHTALYWYRQSLGQGLEFLIYFQGNSAPDKSGLPSDRFSAERTGGSVSTLTIQRTQQEDSAVYLCASSLIAGAPDTQYFGPGTRLTVL.

The rearrangement links TRBV4-3 to TRBJ2-2; TRBD1 is a possible D gene (6 bases). The V end was cut by 4 bases, the J end by 3 bases, with 9 bases between. Germline-derived CDR1 and CDR2 are LGHNA and YSLEER. The CDR3 is 14 residues long. The CDR3 sequence: CASSREGDTGELFF. The DNA of the CDR3 is TGCGCCAGCAGCCGAGAGGGGGACACCGGGGAGCTGTTTTTT.

The chain recombines TRBV19 with TRBJ1-2; 7 bases align to TRBD1. This CDR3 contains 15 residues. Per the germline V gene, CDR1 is LNHDA and CDR2 is SQIVND (reference sequence). V lost 7 bases to trimming and J lost 4 bases; unmatched junction nucleotides: 12. In nucleotides, the CDR3 is TGTGCCAGTACTACGACCTCGGGACAGATCTATGGCTACACCTTC. Translation: CASTTTSGQIYGYTF.

This chain links TRBV6-1 with TRBJ1-1; TRBD1 matches at 10 bases. V lost 3 bases to trimming and J lost 1 base; unmatched junction nucleotides: 8. The CDR3 runs 17 residues. Germline V gives CDR1 MNHNS, CDR2 SASEGT. The CDR3 region is CASSDKGQGRGNTEAFF. The CDR3 nucleotides are TGTGCCAGCAGTGATAAGGGACAGGGGCGAGGGAACACTGAAGCTTTCTTT.

The chain links TRBV6-5 to TRBJ2-6; D not resolved. Trimming removed 3 bases at V and 0 bases at J, with 9 bases between. Germline V gene data show CDR1 as MNHEY and CDR2 as SVGAGI. This CDR3 contains 16 residues. The CDR3 reads CASSYGSTSGANVLTF. The CDR3 DNA is TGTGCCAGCAGTTATGGCAGTACCTCTGGGGCCAACGTCCTGACTTTC.

This rearrangement joins TRBV9 to TRBJ1-3; no clear D. The CDR3 length is 17 residues. Germline V gives CDR1 SGDLS, CDR2 YYNGEE. The germline V and J ends were trimmed by 0 bases and 11 bases, with 24 bases remaining between them. The CDR3 loop is CASSVVVGIPARSAIYF. CDR3 nucleotides: TGTGCCAGCAGCGTAGTGGTCGGTATTCCTGCCCGGAGCGCCATATATTTT.

This clone was seen a single time. Other DNA sequences within the sample encode an identical CDR3. The J gene is TRBJ2-7, the V gene TRBV5-1, with D unresolved. The V gene's germline CDR1 is SGHRS and CDR2 YFSETQ. The CDR3 length is 14 residues. Trimming pared 2 bases from V and 1 base from J, leaving 10 bases between. The CDR3 here is CASSLGQSSYEQYF. CDR3 sequence (DNA): TGCGCCAGCAGCTTAGGGCAGTCGTCCTACGAGCAGTACTTC.

The chain has TRBV7-2 and TRBJ2-1, with D unresolved. Germline V gives CDR1 SGHTA, CDR2 FQGNSA. V was pared by 1 base and J by 15 bases, with 10 bases between. This CDR3 contains 11 residues. The CDR3 sequence: CASSLGYSRFF. The CDR3 coding sequence is TGTGCCAGCAGCTTAGGTTACAGCCGGTTCTTC.

This rearrangement joins TRBV6-5 to TRBJ2-3, with D perhaps TRBD2 (5 bases). Between the trimmed V and J ends, which lost 6 bases and 4 bases, there was a span of 17 bases. The CDR3 totals 15 residues. Germline V lookup: CDR1 MNHEY, CDR2 SVGAGI. The chain's CDR3 is CASSPFSRGPDTQYF. In DNA form, the CDR3 reads TGTGCCAGCAGCCCCTTTTCTAGAGGGCCAGATACGCAGTATTTT.

In its sample, this clone was seen once. The J gene is TRBJ2-1, the V gene TRBV19; D could derive from TRBD1 or TRBD2 (5 bases each). Deletions cut 4 bases from V and 3 bases from J, with 13 bases between. CDR3 length: 15 residues. Germline values: CDR1 LNHDA, CDR2 SQIVND (reference sequence). CDR3: CASSRIGTSYNEQFF. CDR3 bases: TGTGCCAGTAGTAGAATCGGGACCAGCTACAATGAGCAGTTCTTC.

The chain is built from TRBV5-1 and TRBJ2-5; D is undetermined. Germline loops: CDR1 SGHRS, CDR2 YFSETQ. V lost 1 base and J lost 3, with 7 bases in between. This CDR3 comprises 13 residues. The CDR3 DNA is TGCGCCAGCAGCTTGTTGCTAAAAGAGACCCAGTACTTC. As protein: CASSLLLKETQYF.